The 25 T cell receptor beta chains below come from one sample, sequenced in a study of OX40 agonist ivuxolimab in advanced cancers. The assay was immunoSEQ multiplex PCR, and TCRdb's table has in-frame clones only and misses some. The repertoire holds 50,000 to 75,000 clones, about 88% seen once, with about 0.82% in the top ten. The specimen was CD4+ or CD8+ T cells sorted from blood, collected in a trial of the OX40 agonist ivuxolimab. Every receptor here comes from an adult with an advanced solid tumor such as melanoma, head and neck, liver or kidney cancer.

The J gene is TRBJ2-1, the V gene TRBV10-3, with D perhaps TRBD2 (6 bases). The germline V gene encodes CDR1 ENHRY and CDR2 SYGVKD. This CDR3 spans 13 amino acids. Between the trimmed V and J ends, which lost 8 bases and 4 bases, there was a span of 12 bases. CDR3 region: CAIGAGTYNEQFF. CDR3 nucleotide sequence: TGTGCCATCGGGGCGGGAACTTACAATGAGCAGTTCTTC.

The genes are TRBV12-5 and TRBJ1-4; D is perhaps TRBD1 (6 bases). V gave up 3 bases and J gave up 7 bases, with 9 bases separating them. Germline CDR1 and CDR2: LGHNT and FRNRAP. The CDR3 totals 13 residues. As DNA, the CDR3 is TGTGCTAGTGGTTTAGGGGGAGGTGAAAAACTGTTTTTT. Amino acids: CASGLGGGEKLFF.

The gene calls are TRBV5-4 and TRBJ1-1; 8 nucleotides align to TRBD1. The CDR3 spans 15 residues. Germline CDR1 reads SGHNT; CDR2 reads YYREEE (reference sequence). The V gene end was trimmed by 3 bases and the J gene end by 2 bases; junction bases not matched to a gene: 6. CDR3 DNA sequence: TGTGCCAGCAGCTATAAGGACAGGGACAACACTGAAGCTTTCTTT. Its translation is CASSYKDRDNTEAFF.

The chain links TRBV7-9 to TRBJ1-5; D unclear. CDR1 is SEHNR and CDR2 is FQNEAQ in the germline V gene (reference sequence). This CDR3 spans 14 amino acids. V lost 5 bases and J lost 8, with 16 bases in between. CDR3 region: CASSEEATRKPQHF. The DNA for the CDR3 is TGTGCCAGCAGCGAAGAGGCGACCCGTAAGCCCCAGCATTTT. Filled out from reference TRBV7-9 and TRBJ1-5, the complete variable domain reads DTGVSQNPRHKITKRGQNVTFRCDPISEHNRLYWYRQTLGQGPEFLTYFQNEAQLEKSRLLSDRFSAERPKGSFSTLEIQRTEQGDSAMYLCASSEEATRKPQHFGDGTRLSIL.

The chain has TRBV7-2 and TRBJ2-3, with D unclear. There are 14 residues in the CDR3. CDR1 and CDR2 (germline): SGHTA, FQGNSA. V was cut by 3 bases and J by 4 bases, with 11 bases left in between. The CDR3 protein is CASSLTPGADTQYF. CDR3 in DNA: TGTGCCAGCAGCTTGACACCGGGCGCAGATACGCAGTATTTT.

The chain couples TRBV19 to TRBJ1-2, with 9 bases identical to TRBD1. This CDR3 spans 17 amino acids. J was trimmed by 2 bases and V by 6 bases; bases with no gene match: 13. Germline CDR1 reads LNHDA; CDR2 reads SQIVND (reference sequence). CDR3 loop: CASSQGTGGSINYGYTF. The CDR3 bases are TGTGCCAGTAGCCAGGGAACAGGGGGCTCGATCAACTATGGCTACACCTTC. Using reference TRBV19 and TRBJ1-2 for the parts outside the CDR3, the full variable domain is DGGITQSPKYLFRKEGQNVTLSCEQNLNHDAMYWYRQDPGQGLRLIYYSQIVNDFQKGDIAEGYSVSREKKESFPLTVTSAQKNPTAFYLCASSQGTGGSINYGYTFGSGTRLTVV.

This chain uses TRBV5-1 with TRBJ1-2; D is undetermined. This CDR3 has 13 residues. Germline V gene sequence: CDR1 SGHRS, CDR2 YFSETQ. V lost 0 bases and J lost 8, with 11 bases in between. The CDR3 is CASSLGQGLGYTF. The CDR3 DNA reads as TGCGCCAGCAGCTTGGGACAAGGCCTGGGCTACACCTTC.

The CDR3 loop reads CASSDTGQGNSPLHF. The CDR3 DNA is TGTGCCAGTAGTGATACGGGACAGGGTAATTCACCCCTCCACTTT. The rearrangement uses TRBV19 and TRBJ1-6; TRBD1 matches at 9 bases. The germline V gene encodes CDR1 LNHDA and CDR2 SQIVND (reference sequence). This CDR3 has 15 residues. Trimming took 5 bases from V and 6 from J; bases not matched to a gene: 5.

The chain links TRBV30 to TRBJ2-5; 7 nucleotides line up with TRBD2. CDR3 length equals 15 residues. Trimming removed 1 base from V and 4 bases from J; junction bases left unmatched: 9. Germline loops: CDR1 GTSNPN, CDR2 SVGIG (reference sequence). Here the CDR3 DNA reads TGTGCCTGGAGTGCGGGACTAACAGGCGGAGAGACCCAGTACTTC. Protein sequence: CAWSAGLTGGETQYF.

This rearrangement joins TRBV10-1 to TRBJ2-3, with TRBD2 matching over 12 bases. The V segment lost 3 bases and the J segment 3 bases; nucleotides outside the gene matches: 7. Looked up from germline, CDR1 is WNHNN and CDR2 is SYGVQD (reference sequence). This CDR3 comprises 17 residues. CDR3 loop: CASSEWASGGVTDTQYF. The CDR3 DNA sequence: TGCGCCAGCAGTGAATGGGCTAGCGGGGGGGTTACAGATACGCAGTATTTT.

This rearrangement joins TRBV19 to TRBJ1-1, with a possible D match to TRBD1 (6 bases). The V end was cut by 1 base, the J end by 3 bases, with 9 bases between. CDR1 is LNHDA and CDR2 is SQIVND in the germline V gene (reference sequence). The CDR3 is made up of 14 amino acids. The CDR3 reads CASSIGRGDTEAFF. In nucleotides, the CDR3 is TGTGCCAGTAGTATAGGCAGGGGAGACACTGAAGCTTTCTTT.

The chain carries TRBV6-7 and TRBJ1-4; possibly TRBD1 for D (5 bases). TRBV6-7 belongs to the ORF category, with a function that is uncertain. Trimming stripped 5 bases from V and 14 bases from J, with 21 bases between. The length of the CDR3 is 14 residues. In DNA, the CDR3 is TGTGCCAGCAGTAAACCTTGCAGGGCCCCAGGGCTGTTTTTT. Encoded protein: CASSKPCRAPGLFF.

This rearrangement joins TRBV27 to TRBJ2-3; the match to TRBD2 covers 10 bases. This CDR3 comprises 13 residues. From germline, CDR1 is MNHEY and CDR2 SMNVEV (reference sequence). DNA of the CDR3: TGTGCAAGCGGGAGGGTTAGGGCAGATACGCAGTATTTT. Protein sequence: CASGRVRADTQYF.

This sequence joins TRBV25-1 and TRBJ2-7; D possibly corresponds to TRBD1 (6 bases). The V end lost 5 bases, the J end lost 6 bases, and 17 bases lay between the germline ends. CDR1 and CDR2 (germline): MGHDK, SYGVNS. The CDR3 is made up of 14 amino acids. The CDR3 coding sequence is TGTGCCAGCAGTTTTCGGACAGCCCGCAGCGAGCAGTACTTC. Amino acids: CASSFRTARSEQYF.

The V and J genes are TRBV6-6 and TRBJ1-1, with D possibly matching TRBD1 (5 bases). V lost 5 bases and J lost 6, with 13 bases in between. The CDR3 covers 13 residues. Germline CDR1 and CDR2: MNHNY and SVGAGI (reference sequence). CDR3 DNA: TGTGCCAGCAGTCATAACGGGGGTCCTGAAGCTTTCTTT. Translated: CASSHNGGPEAFF.

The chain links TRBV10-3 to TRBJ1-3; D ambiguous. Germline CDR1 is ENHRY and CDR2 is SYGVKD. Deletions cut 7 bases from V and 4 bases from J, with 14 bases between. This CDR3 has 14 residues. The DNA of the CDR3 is TGTGCCATCACCCCGGGGAATCCAGGAAACACCATATATTTT. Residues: CAITPGNPGNTIYF.

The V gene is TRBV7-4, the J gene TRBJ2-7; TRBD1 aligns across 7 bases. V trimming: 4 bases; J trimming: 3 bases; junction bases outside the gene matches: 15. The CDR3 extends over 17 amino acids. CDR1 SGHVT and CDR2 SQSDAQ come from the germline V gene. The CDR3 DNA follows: TGTGCCAGCAGCTCTTATGCCCCAAACACAGGGGACTACGAGCAGTACTTC. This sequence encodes CASSSYAPNTGDYEQYF.

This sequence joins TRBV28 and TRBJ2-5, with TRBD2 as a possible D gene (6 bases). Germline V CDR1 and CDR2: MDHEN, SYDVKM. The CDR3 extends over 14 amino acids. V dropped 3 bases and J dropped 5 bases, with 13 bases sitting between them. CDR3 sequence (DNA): TGTGCCAGCAGTTTGGCGGGGCGGTGGGAGACCCAGTACTTC. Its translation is CASSLAGRWETQYF.

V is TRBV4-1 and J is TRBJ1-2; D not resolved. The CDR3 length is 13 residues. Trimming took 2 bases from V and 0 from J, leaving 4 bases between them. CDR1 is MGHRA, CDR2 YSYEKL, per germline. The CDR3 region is CASSQQANYGYTF. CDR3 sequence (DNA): TGCGCCAGCAGCCAACAAGCTAACTATGGCTACACCTTC.

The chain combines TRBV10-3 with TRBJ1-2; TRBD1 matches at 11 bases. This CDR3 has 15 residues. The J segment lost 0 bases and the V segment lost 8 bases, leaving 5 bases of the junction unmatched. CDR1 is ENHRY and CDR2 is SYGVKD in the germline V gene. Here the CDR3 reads CAIRGQGDSNYGYTF. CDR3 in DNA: TGTGCCATCCGGGGACAGGGGGATTCTAACTATGGCTACACCTTC.

The CDR3 DNA reads TGCAGCGTTGAAGAGCCCCGAAAGGGGGCTTTCTTT. This translates into CSVEEPRKGAFF. This chain joins TRBV29-1 and TRBJ1-1, with a weak D call TRBD1 (5 bases). CDR3 length: 12 residues. Trimming took off 0 bases at V and 11 bases at J, with 13 bases between the two ends. The germline gives CDR1 SQVTM, CDR2 ANQGSEA.

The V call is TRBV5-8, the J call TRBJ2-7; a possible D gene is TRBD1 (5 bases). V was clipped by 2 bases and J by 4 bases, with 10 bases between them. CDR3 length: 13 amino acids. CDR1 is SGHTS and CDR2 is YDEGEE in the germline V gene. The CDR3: CASSFRTSYEQYF. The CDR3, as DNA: TGTGCCAGCAGCTTTAGGACATCATACGAGCAGTACTTC.

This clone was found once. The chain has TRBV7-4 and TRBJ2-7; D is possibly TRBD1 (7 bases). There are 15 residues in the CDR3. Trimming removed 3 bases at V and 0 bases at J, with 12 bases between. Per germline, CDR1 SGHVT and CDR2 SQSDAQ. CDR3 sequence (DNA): TGTGCCAGCAGCTTGTGGGGGGACAGCTCCTACGAGCAGTACTTC. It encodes CASSLWGDSSYEQYF.

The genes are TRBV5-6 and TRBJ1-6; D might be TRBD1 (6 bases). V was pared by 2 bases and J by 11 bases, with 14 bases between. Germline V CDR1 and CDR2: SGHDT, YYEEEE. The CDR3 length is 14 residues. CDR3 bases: TGTGCCAGCAGCTTATCCGGGACACAGGCACCCCTCCACTTT. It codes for CASSLSGTQAPLHF.

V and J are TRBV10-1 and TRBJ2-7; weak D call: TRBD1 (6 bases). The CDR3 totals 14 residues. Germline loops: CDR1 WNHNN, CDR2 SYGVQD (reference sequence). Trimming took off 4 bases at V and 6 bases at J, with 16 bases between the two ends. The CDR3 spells CASSVGGSLAEQYF. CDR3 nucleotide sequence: TGCGCCAGCAGTGTAGGGGGTAGCCTAGCCGAGCAGTACTTC.